This T cell receptor beta chain derives from a study of OX40 agonist ivuxolimab in advanced cancers. For the study at large: There were three patients with partial responses, one having hepatocellular carcinoma and two cutaneous melanoma. Findings and limits, study-wide: Both blood CD4+ and CD8+ T cells showed clonal growth by week 6 at 0.1 to 3.0 mg/kg.

To note about this clone: Its matching antigen is unknown.

The CDR3 is made up of 13 amino acids. Per germline, CDR1 SGHNT and CDR2 YENEEA. With 5 bases removed from V and 3 bases from J, the gap between germline ends came to 11 bases. Libraries were prepared by immunoSEQ multiplex PCR; TCRdb keeps only in-frame clonotypes and omits some of them. Here the sample spans some 66,000 clones, approximately 90% being singletons. The chain employs TRBV11-3 and TRBJ2-7, with D unresolved. This receptor was taken from an adult with an advanced solid tumor such as melanoma, head and neck, liver or kidney cancer. Here the sequenced sample was CD4+ or CD8+ T cells sorted from blood, taken in a trial of the OX40 agonist ivuxolimab. The CDR3 nucleotides read TGTGCCAGCAGCACCCAAGCAGGCTACGAGCAGTACTTC. Translation: CASSTQAGYEQYF.